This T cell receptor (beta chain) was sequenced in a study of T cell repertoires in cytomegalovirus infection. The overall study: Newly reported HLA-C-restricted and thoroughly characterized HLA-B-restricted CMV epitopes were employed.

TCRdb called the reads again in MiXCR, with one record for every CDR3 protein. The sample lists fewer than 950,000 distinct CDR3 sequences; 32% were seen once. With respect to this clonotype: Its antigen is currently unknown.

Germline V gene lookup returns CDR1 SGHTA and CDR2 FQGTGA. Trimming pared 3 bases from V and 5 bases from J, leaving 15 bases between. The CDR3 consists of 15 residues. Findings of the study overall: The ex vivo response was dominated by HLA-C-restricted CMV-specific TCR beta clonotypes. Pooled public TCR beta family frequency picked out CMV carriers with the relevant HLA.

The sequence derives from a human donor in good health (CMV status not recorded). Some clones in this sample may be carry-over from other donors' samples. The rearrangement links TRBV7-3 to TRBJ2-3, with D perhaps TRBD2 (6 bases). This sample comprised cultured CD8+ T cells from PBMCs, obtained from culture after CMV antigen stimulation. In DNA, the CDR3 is TGTGCCAGCAGCTTCGGGCGGAGGGGCGGAGATACGCAGTATTTT. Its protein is CASSFGRRGGDTQYF.